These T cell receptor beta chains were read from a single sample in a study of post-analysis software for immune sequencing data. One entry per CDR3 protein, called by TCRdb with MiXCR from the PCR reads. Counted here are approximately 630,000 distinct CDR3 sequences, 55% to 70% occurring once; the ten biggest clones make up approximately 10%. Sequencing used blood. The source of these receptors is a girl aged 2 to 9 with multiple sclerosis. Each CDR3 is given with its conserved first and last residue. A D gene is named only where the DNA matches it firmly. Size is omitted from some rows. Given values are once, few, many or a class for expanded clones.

CDR3 protein: CASRASLGVGNNEQFF; CDR3 DNA: TGTGCCAGCAGGGCTTCCCTAGGAGTCGGCAATAATGAGCAGTTCTTC; clone size: -; V gene: TRBV12-3/TRBV12-4; D gene: -; J gene: TRBJ2-1
CDR3 protein: CASSAQVVSDTQYF; CDR3 DNA: TGCGCCAGCAGTGCGCAGGTGGTATCGGATACGCAGTATTTT; clone size: few; V gene: TRBV10-1; D gene: -; J gene: TRBJ2-3
CDR3 protein: CASSYSPGGNTEAFF; CDR3 DNA: TGTGCCAGCAGTTACTCTCCAGGAGGGAACACTGAAGCTTTCTTT; clone size: -; V gene: TRBV6-2/TRBV6-3; D gene: -; J gene: TRBJ1-1
CDR3 protein: CASSLAGRSDTQYF; CDR3 DNA: TGTGCCAGCAGCTTAGCGGGGCGGTCAGATACGCAGTATTTT; clone size: -; V gene: TRBV11-2; D gene: -; J gene: TRBJ2-3
CDR3 protein: CASSPGTGKDGEQYF; CDR3 DNA: TGTGCCAGCAGCCCCGGGACAGGGAAGGACGGAGAGCAGTACTTC; clone size: -; V gene: TRBV5-6; D gene: TRBD1; J gene: TRBJ2-5
CDR3 protein: CASSEVFQRGWGETQYF; CDR3 DNA: TGTGCCAGCAGTGAAGTTTTCCAACGGGGGTGGGGAGAGACCCAGTACTTC; clone size: few; V gene: TRBV6-1; D gene: -; J gene: TRBJ2-5
CDR3 protein: CASSLLGTPLSGANVLTF; CDR3 DNA: TGTGCCAGCAGCTTATTGGGCACTCCCCTATCTGGGGCCAACGTCCTGACTTTC; clone size: -; V gene: TRBV7-2; D gene: -; J gene: TRBJ2-6
CDR3 protein: CASSRGLAGAKTYEQYF; CDR3 DNA: TGTGCCAGCAGCAGGGGTTTGGCGGGGGCTAAAACCTACGAGCAGTACTTC; clone size: once; V gene: TRBV21-1; D gene: -; J gene: TRBJ2-7
CDR3 protein: CASSVSQGQNNYGYTF; CDR3 DNA: TGTGCCAGCAGTGTCTCCCAGGGACAGAATAACTATGGCTACACCTTC; clone size: once; V gene: TRBV6-1; D gene: TRBD1; J gene: TRBJ1-2
CDR3 protein: CASSQGGIGYGYTF; CDR3 DNA: TGTGCCAGCAGCCAAGGAGGGATAGGCTATGGCTACACCTTC; clone size: -; V gene: TRBV14; D gene: -; J gene: TRBJ1-2
CDR3 protein: CASRDNRYGYTF; CDR3 DNA: TGTGCCAGCAGGGACAACCGCTATGGCTACACCTTC; clone size: -; V gene: TRBV6-4; D gene: -; J gene: TRBJ1-2
CDR3 protein: CGGTLSEKLFF; CDR3 DNA: TGCGGCGGGACATTGAGTGAAAAACTGTTTTTT; clone size: once; V gene: TRBV20-1; D gene: -; J gene: TRBJ1-4
CDR3 protein: CASTSNHYEQYF; CDR3 DNA: TGTGCCAGCACCTCAAATCATTACGAGCAGTACTTC; clone size: few; V gene: TRBV11-2; D gene: -; J gene: TRBJ2-7
CDR3 protein: CATDPGRGPYEQYF; CDR3 DNA: TGTGCCACCGACCCAGGACGGGGTCCCTACGAGCAGTACTTC; clone size: few; V gene: TRBV10-3; D gene: -; J gene: TRBJ2-7
CDR3 protein: CASSLQAEGDTQYF; CDR3 DNA: TGCGCCAGCAGCTTGCAAGCGGAGGGGGATACGCAGTATTTT; clone size: -; V gene: TRBV5-1; D gene: -; J gene: TRBJ2-3
CDR3 protein: CSARKDSSPNTEAFF; CDR3 DNA: TGCAGTGCCCGAAAGGACAGTTCCCCGAACACTGAAGCTTTCTTT; clone size: -; V gene: TRBV20-1; D gene: -; J gene: TRBJ1-1
CDR3 protein: CASTSEYNEQFF; CDR3 DNA: TGTGCCAGCACGAGCGAATACAATGAGCAGTTCTTC; clone size: few; V gene: TRBV12-3/TRBV12-4; D gene: -; J gene: TRBJ2-1
CDR3 protein: CASSLTYGGELFF; CDR3 DNA: TGTGCCAGCAGTCTTACTTACGGGGGGGAGCTGTTTTTT; clone size: -; V gene: TRBV6-5; D gene: -; J gene: TRBJ2-2
CDR3 protein: CASLAGAPGNEQFF; CDR3 DNA: TGTGCCAGCCTAGCGGGGGCGCCGGGGAATGAGCAGTTCTTC; clone size: -; V gene: TRBV12-3/TRBV12-4; D gene: TRBD2; J gene: TRBJ2-1
CDR3 protein: CASSFRGSGGYTF; CDR3 DNA: TGTGCCAGCAGTTTCAGGGGCTCGGGAGGCTACACCTTC; clone size: -; V gene: TRBV27; D gene: -; J gene: TRBJ1-2
CDR3 protein: CASSQGQNSYTF; CDR3 DNA: TGTGCCAGCAGCCAGGGACAGAACAGCTACACCTTC; clone size: -; V gene: TRBV3-1; D gene: TRBD1; J gene: TRBJ1-2
CDR3 protein: CASRDGRSIYSNQPQHF; CDR3 DNA: TGTGCCAGCAGAGACGGACGGTCCATTTATAGCAATCAGCCCCAGCATTTT; clone size: -; V gene: TRBV6-1; D gene: -; J gene: TRBJ1-5
CDR3 protein: CASSAVLAGGGEDTQYF; CDR3 DNA: TGTGCCAGCAGTGCCGTACTAGCGGGAGGGGGAGAAGATACGCAGTATTTT; clone size: -; V gene: TRBV12-3/TRBV12-4; D gene: TRBD2; J gene: TRBJ2-3
CDR3 protein: CASSSDRPNTQYF; CDR3 DNA: TGTGCCAGCAGCTCGGACCGTCCAAATACGCAGTATTTT; clone size: few; V gene: TRBV7-3; D gene: -; J gene: TRBJ2-3
CDR3 protein: CASSASGRNTEAFF; CDR3 DNA: TGTGCCAGCAGTGCGTCGGGACGGAACACTGAAGCTTTCTTT; clone size: once; V gene: TRBV6-1; D gene: -; J gene: TRBJ1-1
CDR3 protein: CASSLGTGLRGETQYF; CDR3 DNA: TGTGCCAGCAGCTTGGGGACAGGCCTCAGGGGAGAGACCCAGTACTTC; clone size: -; V gene: TRBV7-7; D gene: TRBD1; J gene: TRBJ2-5
CDR3 protein: CASIEQGVSYNEQFF; CDR3 DNA: TGTGCCAGCATCGAGCAGGGGGTCTCCTACAATGAGCAGTTCTTC; clone size: once; V gene: TRBV7-8; D gene: TRBD1; J gene: TRBJ2-1
CDR3 protein: CAGSALTGLYGYTF; CDR3 DNA: TGTGCCGGCAGCGCCCTGACAGGACTCTATGGCTACACCTTC; clone size: -; V gene: TRBV11-2; D gene: -; J gene: TRBJ1-2
CDR3 protein: CASSLGSPGATYGYTF; CDR3 DNA: TGTGCCAGCAGCTTGGGGTCTCCAGGGGCGACATATGGCTACACCTTC; clone size: -; V gene: TRBV7-6; D gene: -; J gene: TRBJ1-2
CDR3 protein: CSVGYPLLDPTSGSSYNEQFF; CDR3 DNA: TGCAGCGTTGGCTACCCTTTATTGGATCCAACTAGCGGGAGCTCCTACAATGAGCAGTTCTTC; clone size: -; V gene: TRBV29-1; D gene: TRBD2; J gene: TRBJ2-1
CDR3 protein: CASRLLAVNTGELFF; CDR3 DNA: TGTGCCAGCAGACTACTAGCGGTGAACACCGGGGAGCTGTTTTTT; clone size: few; V gene: TRBV6-5; D gene: TRBD2; J gene: TRBJ2-2
CDR3 protein: CSVERWRGAFTDTQYF; CDR3 DNA: TGCAGCGTTGAAAGGTGGCGGGGGGCCTTCACAGATACGCAGTATTTT; clone size: few; V gene: TRBV29-1; D gene: TRBD2; J gene: TRBJ2-3
CDR3 protein: CASSPSRTANTEAFF; CDR3 DNA: TGTGCCAGCAGCCCCTCCCGGACAGCTAACACTGAAGCTTTCTTT; clone size: few; V gene: TRBV11-3; D gene: -; J gene: TRBJ1-1
CDR3 protein: CASSLKARATDTQYF; CDR3 DNA: TGTGCCAGCAGCTTAAAAGCCCGAGCTACAGATACGCAGTATTTT; clone size: few; V gene: TRBV7-3; D gene: -; J gene: TRBJ2-3
CDR3 protein: CASSLDDRGGETQYF; CDR3 DNA: TGCGCCAGCAGCTTGGATGACAGGGGAGGGGAGACCCAGTACTTC; clone size: few; V gene: TRBV5-1; D gene: -; J gene: TRBJ2-5
CDR3 protein: CASSLAGLGTYNEQFF; CDR3 DNA: TGTGCCAGCAGCTTAGCGGGACTCGGGACCTACAATGAGCAGTTCTTC; clone size: -; V gene: TRBV7-2; D gene: -; J gene: TRBJ2-1
CDR3 protein: CAVSKSSDSGANVLTF; CDR3 DNA: TGTGCCGTCAGTAAATCATCAGACTCTGGGGCCAACGTCCTGACTTTC; clone size: -; V gene: TRBV10-3; D gene: -; J gene: TRBJ2-6
CDR3 protein: CASSLGVYGELFF; CDR3 DNA: TGTGCCAGCAGTTTGGGGGTTTACGGGGAGCTGTTTTTT; clone size: -; V gene: TRBV12-3/TRBV12-4; D gene: -; J gene: TRBJ2-2
CDR3 protein: CASRVGSLAGPTYNEQFF; CDR3 DNA: TGTGCCAGCAGGGTCGGTTCTTTAGCGGGCCCCACCTACAATGAGCAGTTCTTC; clone size: -; V gene: TRBV7-9; D gene: TRBD2; J gene: TRBJ2-1
CDR3 protein: CATRQRETQYF; CDR3 DNA: TGTGCCACCAGACAGAGGGAGACCCAGTACTTC; clone size: -; V gene: TRBV6-1; D gene: -; J gene: TRBJ2-5
CDR3 protein: CASSLGVSSGTVTDTQYF; CDR3 DNA: TGCGCCAGCAGCTTGGGAGTGTCTAGCGGGACGGTGACAGATACGCAGTATTTT; clone size: few; V gene: TRBV5-1; D gene: TRBD2; J gene: TRBJ2-3
CDR3 protein: CASSYSRERSTGELFF; CDR3 DNA: TGTGCCAGCAGTTACTCGAGGGAAAGGAGCACCGGGGAGCTGTTTTTT; clone size: -; V gene: TRBV6-6; D gene: -; J gene: TRBJ2-2
CDR3 protein: CASSPAVTGISYEQYF; CDR3 DNA: TGTGCCAGCAGCCCAGCAGTGACAGGGATCTCCTACGAGCAGTACTTC; clone size: -; V gene: TRBV7-9; D gene: TRBD1; J gene: TRBJ2-7
CDR3 protein: CAIRTGEPPTDGYTF; CDR3 DNA: TGTGCCATCAGGACAGGGGAGCCGCCCACAGATGGCTACACCTTC; clone size: -; V gene: TRBV10-3; D gene: TRBD1; J gene: TRBJ1-2
CDR3 protein: CASSLWGQGNSPLHF; CDR3 DNA: TGCGCCAGCAGCTTATGGGGACAGGGGAATTCACCCCTCCACTTT; clone size: -; V gene: TRBV5-1; D gene: TRBD1; J gene: TRBJ1-6
CDR3 protein: CASSLEGLAEAFF; CDR3 DNA: TGTGCCAGCAGCTTAGAGGGGCTGGCTGAAGCTTTCTTT; clone size: -; V gene: TRBV7-9; D gene: -; J gene: TRBJ1-1
CDR3 protein: CASSQDPRGAYNSPLHF; CDR3 DNA: TGCGCCAGCAGCCAAGATCCACGTGGAGCCTATAATTCACCCCTCCACTTT; clone size: -; V gene: TRBV4-3; D gene: -; J gene: TRBJ1-6
CDR3 protein: CSVSDSPNTGELFF; CDR3 DNA: TGCAGCGTGAGCGACAGTCCAAACACCGGGGAGCTGTTTTTT; clone size: -; V gene: TRBV29-1; D gene: -; J gene: TRBJ2-2
CDR3 protein: CASRPTGPNQPQHF; CDR3 DNA: TGTGCCAGCAGGCCGACAGGCCCCAATCAGCCCCAGCATTTT; clone size: -; V gene: TRBV12-3/TRBV12-4; D gene: -; J gene: TRBJ1-5
CDR3 protein: CASSLLAPLSQFF; CDR3 DNA: TGCGCCAGCAGCTTGTTAGCTCCTTTGTCGCAGTTCTTC; clone size: few; V gene: TRBV5-1; D gene: -; J gene: TRBJ2-1
CDR3 protein: CASSVKPGTSRQTQYF; CDR3 DNA: TGTGCCAGCAGCGTCAAACCCGGGACTAGCAGGCAGACCCAGTACTTC; clone size: once; V gene: TRBV6-6; D gene: TRBD2; J gene: TRBJ2-5
CDR3 protein: CASSLDAKADTQYF; CDR3 DNA: TGTGCCAGCAGCCTCGATGCAAAGGCAGATACGCAGTATTTT; clone size: -; V gene: TRBV6-5; D gene: -; J gene: TRBJ2-3
CDR3 protein: CASSPSAVQETQYF; CDR3 DNA: TGTGCCAGCTCACCTTCCGCAGTCCAAGAGACCCAGTACTTC; clone size: once; V gene: TRBV18; D gene: -; J gene: TRBJ2-5
CDR3 protein: CSARTTGAPWGEQYF; CDR3 DNA: TGCAGTGCTAGAACAACAGGGGCCCCGTGGGGTGAGCAGTACTTC; clone size: -; V gene: TRBV20-1; D gene: TRBD1; J gene: TRBJ2-5